This T cell receptor (beta chain) was captured by sequencing in a study of control samples from healthy donors and cancer patients. CDR3 length: 14 residues. V was clipped by 6 bases and J by 4 bases, with 15 bases between them. Germline V gene sequence: CDR1 MNHEY, CDR2 SVGAGI. Clones were read by immunoSEQ multiplex PCR, and TCRdb kept only the in-frame ones, dropping some. The data show 130,000 to 150,000 clones, over 85% seen once. The chain recombines TRBV6-5 with TRBJ2-5; the D gene is possibly TRBD1 (6 bases). The sequence came from a man aged 18 to 29 in good health. Source material: blood. CDR3 coding DNA: TGTGCCAGCAGCTTGGGACAACAGGTAGAGACCCAGTACTTC. Translating gives CASSLGQQVETQYF.